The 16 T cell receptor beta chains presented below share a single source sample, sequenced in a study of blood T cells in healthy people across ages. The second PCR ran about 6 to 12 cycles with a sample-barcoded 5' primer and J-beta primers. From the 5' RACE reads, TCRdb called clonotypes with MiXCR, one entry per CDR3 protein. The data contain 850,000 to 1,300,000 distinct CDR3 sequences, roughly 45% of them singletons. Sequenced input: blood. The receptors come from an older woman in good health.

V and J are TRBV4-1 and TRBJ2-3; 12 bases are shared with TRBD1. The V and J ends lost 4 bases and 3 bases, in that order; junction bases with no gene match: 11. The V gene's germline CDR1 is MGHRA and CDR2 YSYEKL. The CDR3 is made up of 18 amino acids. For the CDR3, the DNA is TGCGCCAGCAGCCTAGGGACAGGGGGCCGAGCCATTACAGATACGCAGTATTTT. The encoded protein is CASSLGTGGRAITDTQYF.

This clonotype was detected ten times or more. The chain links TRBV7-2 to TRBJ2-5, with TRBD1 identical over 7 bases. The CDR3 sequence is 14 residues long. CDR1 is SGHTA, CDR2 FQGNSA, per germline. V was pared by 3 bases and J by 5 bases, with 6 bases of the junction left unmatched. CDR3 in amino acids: CASSFRGRSETQYF. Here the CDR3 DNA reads TGTGCCAGCAGCTTTAGGGGGCGTTCGGAGACCCAGTACTTC.

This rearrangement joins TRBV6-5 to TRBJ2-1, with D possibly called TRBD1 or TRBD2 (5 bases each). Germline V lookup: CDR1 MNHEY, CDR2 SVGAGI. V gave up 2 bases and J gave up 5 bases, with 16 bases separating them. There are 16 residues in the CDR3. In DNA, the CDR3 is TGTGCCAGCAGTTACAGGGGCGGGCGAGACGACAATGAGCAGTTCTTC. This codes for CASSYRGGRDDNEQFF.

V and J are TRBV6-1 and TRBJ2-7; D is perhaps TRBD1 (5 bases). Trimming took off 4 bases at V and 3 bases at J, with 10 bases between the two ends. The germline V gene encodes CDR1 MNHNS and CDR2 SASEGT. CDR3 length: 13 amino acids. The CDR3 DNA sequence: TGTGCCAGCAGTGGCGGACACCTCTACGAGCAGTACTTC. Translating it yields CASSGGHLYEQYF.

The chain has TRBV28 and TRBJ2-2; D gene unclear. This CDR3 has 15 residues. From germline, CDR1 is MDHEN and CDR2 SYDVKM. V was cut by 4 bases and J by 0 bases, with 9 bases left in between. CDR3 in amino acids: CASSSPPANTGELFF. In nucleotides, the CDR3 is TGTGCCAGCAGTTCCCCTCCGGCGAACACCGGGGAGCTGTTTTTT.

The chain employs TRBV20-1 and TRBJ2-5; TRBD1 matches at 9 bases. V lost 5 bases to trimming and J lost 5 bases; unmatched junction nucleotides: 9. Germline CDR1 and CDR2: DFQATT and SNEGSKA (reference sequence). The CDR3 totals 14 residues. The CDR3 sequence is CSAGAQGAGETQYF. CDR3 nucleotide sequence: TGCAGTGCTGGGGCACAGGGGGCAGGGGAGACCCAGTACTTC.

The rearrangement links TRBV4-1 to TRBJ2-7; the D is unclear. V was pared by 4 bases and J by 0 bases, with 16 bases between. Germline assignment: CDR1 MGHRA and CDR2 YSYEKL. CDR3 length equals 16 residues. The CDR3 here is CASSPMASTASYEQYF. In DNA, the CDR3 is TGCGCCAGCAGCCCCATGGCTTCCACTGCCTCCTACGAGCAGTACTTC.

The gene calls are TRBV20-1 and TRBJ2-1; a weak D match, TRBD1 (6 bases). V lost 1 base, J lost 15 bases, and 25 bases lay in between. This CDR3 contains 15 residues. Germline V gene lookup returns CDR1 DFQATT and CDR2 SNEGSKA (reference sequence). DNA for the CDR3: TGCAGTGCTAGAGTAAGACAGGATCCATTGGGATTGCGGTTCTTC. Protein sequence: CSARVRQDPLGLRFF.

This CDR3 is CASSLEPGPQETQYF. As DNA, the CDR3 is TGCGCCAGCAGCTTGGAGCCAGGGCCCCAAGAGACCCAGTACTTC. The chain uses TRBV5-1 and TRBJ2-5; tentative D call: TRBD1 (5 bases). The V gene's germline CDR1 is SGHRS and CDR2 YFSETQ. The CDR3 sequence is 15 residues long. Trimming cost V 0 bases and J 1 base, with 10 bases left between them.

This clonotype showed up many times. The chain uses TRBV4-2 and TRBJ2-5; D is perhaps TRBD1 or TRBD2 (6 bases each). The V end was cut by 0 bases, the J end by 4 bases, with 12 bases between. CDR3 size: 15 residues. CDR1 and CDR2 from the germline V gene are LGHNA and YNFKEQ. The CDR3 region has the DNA TGTGCCAGCAGCCAAGATGGGGGGCTTAGAGAGACCCAGTACTTC. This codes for CASSQDGGLRETQYF.

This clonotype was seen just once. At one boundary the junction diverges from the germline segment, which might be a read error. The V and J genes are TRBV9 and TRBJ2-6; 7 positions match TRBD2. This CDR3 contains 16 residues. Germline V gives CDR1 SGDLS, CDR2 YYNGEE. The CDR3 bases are TGTGCCGGCAGCCCTAGCGGAGGGGCTGGGGCCAACGTCCTGACTTTC. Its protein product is CAGSPSGGAGANVLTF.

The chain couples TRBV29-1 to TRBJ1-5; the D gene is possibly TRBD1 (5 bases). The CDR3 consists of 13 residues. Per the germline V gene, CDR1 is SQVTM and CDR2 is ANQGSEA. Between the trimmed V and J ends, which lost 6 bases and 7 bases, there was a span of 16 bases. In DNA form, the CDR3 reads TGCAGCGTCGGCGGGGGGGTCGGCCAGCCCCAGCATTTT. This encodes CSVGGGVGQPQHF.

The CDR3 sequence is CASSQLNLREEGETQYF. For the CDR3, the DNA is TGTGCCAGCAGCCAACTTAACCTCCGGGAGGAGGGAGAGACCCAGTACTTC. The chain combines TRBV14 with TRBJ2-5, with TRBD2 matching 7 bases. This CDR3 contains 17 residues. Germline lookup yields CDR1 SGHDN and CDR2 FVKESK. Losses at the gene ends were 2 bases for V and 4 bases for J; bases not matched to a gene: 13.

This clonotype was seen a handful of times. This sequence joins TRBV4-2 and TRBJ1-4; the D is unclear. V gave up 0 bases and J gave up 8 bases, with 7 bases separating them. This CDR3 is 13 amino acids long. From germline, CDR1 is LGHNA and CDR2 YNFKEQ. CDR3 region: CASSQDLREKLFF. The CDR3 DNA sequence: TGTGCCAGCAGCCAAGATCTCCGGGAAAAACTGTTTTTT.

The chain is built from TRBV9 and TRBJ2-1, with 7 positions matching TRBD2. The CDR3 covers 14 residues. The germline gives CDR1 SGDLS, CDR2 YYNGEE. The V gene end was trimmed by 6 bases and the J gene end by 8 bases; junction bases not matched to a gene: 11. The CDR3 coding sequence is TGTGCCAGCACAGGCGGGAGTTCTGTCGATGAGCAGTTCTTC. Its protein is CASTGGSSVDEQFF.

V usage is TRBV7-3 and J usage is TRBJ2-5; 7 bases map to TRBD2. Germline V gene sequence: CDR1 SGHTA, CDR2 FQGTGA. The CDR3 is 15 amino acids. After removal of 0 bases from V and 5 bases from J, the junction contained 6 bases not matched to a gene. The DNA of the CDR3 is TGTGCCAGCAGCTTAACAGCGGGAAACGCGGAGACCCAGTACTTC. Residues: CASSLTAGNAETQYF. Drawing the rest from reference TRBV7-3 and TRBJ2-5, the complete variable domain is GAGVSQTPSNKVTEKGKYVELRCDPISGHTALYWYRQSLGQGPEFLIYFQGTGAADDSGLPNDRFFAVRPEGSVSTLKIQRTERGDSAVYLCASSLTAGNAETQYFGPGTRLLVL.